These T cell receptor beta chains were read from a single sample in a study of blood T cells in healthy people across ages. TCRdb reanalysed the 5' RACE reads using MiXCR and keeps one entry per CDR3 protein. The table shows 450,000 to 700,000 distinct CDR3 sequences, with 27% occurring only once. Sequenced input: blood. These receptors originate from a woman in her 70s in good health. Each CDR3 is given with its conserved first and last residue. Each record gives: clone size, D gene, V gene, J gene, CDR3 DNA, CDR3 protein. The D gene is left open where the match is weak. Only some rows state a clone size, as once, few, many or a class for expanded clones.

clone_size: few
d_call: TRBD1
v_call: TRBV27
j_call: TRBJ1-1
cdr3_nt: TGTGCCAGCAGTTTAGGGGGCGGGACAGGGGGCAGGAACACTGAAGCTTTCTTT
cdr3_aa: CASSLGGGTGGRNTEAFF

clone_size: -
d_call: -
v_call: TRBV20-1
j_call: TRBJ1-2
cdr3_nt: TGCAGTGCTAGAGATTTGCAGGGAGGGGGATATGGCTACACCTTC
cdr3_aa: CSARDLQGGGYGYTF

clone_size: few
d_call: -
v_call: TRBV3-1
j_call: TRBJ1-6
cdr3_nt: TGTGCCAGCAGCCCTAAGCCTCCGAAGGGGATAAGTGAAGGCTCCTATAATTCACCCCTCCACTTT
cdr3_aa: CASSPKPPKGISEGSYNSPLHF

clone_size: few
d_call: -
v_call: TRBV28
j_call: TRBJ2-5
cdr3_nt: TGTGCCAGCAGTTTAACTCAGTACCAAGAGACCCAGTACTTC
cdr3_aa: CASSLTQYQETQYF

clone_size: few
d_call: TRBD2
v_call: TRBV19
j_call: TRBJ2-3
cdr3_nt: TGTGCCAGTAGCCGGGACTACTTCACAGATACGCAGTATTTT
cdr3_aa: CASSRDYFTDTQYF

clone_size: few
d_call: TRBD1
v_call: TRBV10-3
j_call: TRBJ2-2
cdr3_nt: TGTGCCATCAGTATGACAGGGATCACCGGGGAGCTGTTTTTT
cdr3_aa: CAISMTGITGELFF

clone_size: -
d_call: -
v_call: TRBV3-1
j_call: TRBJ2-1
cdr3_nt: TGTGCCAGCAGCCTTGGAAGGGGGGGCATCTACAATGAGCAGTTCTTC
cdr3_aa: CASSLGRGGIYNEQFF

clone_size: -
d_call: -
v_call: TRBV21-1
j_call: TRBJ1-2
cdr3_nt: TGTGCCAGCAGCAAATGGTGGGGGGCCAATGGCTGCACCTTC
cdr3_aa: CASSKWWGANGCTF

clone_size: once
d_call: -
v_call: TRBV3-1
j_call: TRBJ2-4
cdr3_nt: TGTGCCAGCAGCCAAGAAAACAGGAGAGGCATTCAGTACTTC
cdr3_aa: CASSQENRRGIQYF

clone_size: few
d_call: -
v_call: TRBV24-1
j_call: TRBJ2-7
cdr3_nt: TGTGCCACCAGTGACACCGCCGAGCGGCCCTACGAGCAGTACTTC
cdr3_aa: CATSDTAERPYEQYF

clone_size: -
d_call: TRBD1
v_call: TRBV7-8
j_call: TRBJ1-5
cdr3_nt: TGTGCCAGCAGCTTAGAGGTCAGGGGGAAACAGCCCCAGCATTTT
cdr3_aa: CASSLEVRGKQPQHF

clone_size: few
d_call: -
v_call: TRBV29-1
j_call: TRBJ2-5
cdr3_nt: TGCAGCGTCCTCAGGGGACCTCAAGGGGAGACCCAGTACTTC
cdr3_aa: CSVLRGPQGETQYF

clone_size: once
d_call: -
v_call: TRBV7-3
j_call: TRBJ1-2
cdr3_nt: TGTGCCAGCAGCCTTAATGGACACCCTAACTATGGCTACACCTTC
cdr3_aa: CASSLNGHPNYGYTF

clone_size: few
d_call: -
v_call: TRBV5-5
j_call: TRBJ1-1
cdr3_nt: TGTGCCAGCAGTGGGGGGGACATCAGGACCACGAACACCGAAGCTTTCTTT
cdr3_aa: CASSGGDIRTTNTEAFF

clone_size: -
d_call: -
v_call: TRBV29-1
j_call: TRBJ2-3
cdr3_nt: TGCAGCGTTGATCCAGGTGGCACAGATACGCAGTATTTT
cdr3_aa: CSVDPGGTDTQYF

clone_size: few
d_call: -
v_call: TRBV7-9
j_call: TRBJ1-4
cdr3_nt: TGTGCCAGCAGACTCGGACAGAATAATGAAAAACTGTTTTTT
cdr3_aa: CASRLGQNNEKLFF

clone_size: -
d_call: TRBD1
v_call: TRBV7-9
j_call: TRBJ2-3
cdr3_nt: TGTGCCAGCAGTCAACGGGACAGGGTGAGGGTAGATACGCAGTATTTT
cdr3_aa: CASSQRDRVRVDTQYF

clone_size: -
d_call: -
v_call: TRBV7-2
j_call: TRBJ2-1
cdr3_nt: TGTGCCAGCAGCTTAGGCGAGGCCTCCTACAATGAGCAGTTCTTC
cdr3_aa: CASSLGEASYNEQFF

clone_size: -
d_call: -
v_call: TRBV6-1
j_call: TRBJ2-7
cdr3_nt: TGTGCCAGCAGTGTATTGGGGGAGACCTACGAGCAGTACTTC
cdr3_aa: CASSVLGETYEQYF

clone_size: few
d_call: -
v_call: TRBV7-9
j_call: TRBJ2-7
cdr3_nt: TGTGCCGGCAGCTTAGTCGGAACGTACGAGCAGTACTTC
cdr3_aa: CAGSLVGTYEQYF

clone_size: -
d_call: -
v_call: TRBV20-1
j_call: TRBJ2-3
cdr3_nt: TGCAGTGCTAGAGCGGGGGCCGTTACAGATACGCAGTATTTT
cdr3_aa: CSARAGAVTDTQYF

clone_size: few
d_call: -
v_call: TRBV18
j_call: TRBJ1-1
cdr3_nt: TGTGCCAGCTCACCATCACAGGGTCGGGGCGTCACTGAAGCTTTCTTT
cdr3_aa: CASSPSQGRGVTEAFF

clone_size: -
d_call: -
v_call: TRBV18
j_call: TRBJ2-3
cdr3_nt: TGTGCCAGCTCATCGGCGCATGGAAGCACAGATACGCAGTATTTT
cdr3_aa: CASSSAHGSTDTQYF

clone_size: few
d_call: TRBD2
v_call: TRBV20-1
j_call: TRBJ2-3
cdr3_nt: TGCAGTGCTACTTCCCTAGCGGGGATCACAGATACGCAGTATTTT
cdr3_aa: CSATSLAGITDTQYF

clone_size: few
d_call: TRBD1
v_call: TRBV4-1
j_call: TRBJ2-4
cdr3_nt: TGCGCCAGCAGCCTCTACTGGGACAGGGCGGCAAACATTCAGTACTTC
cdr3_aa: CASSLYWDRAANIQYF

clone_size: -
d_call: -
v_call: TRBV9
j_call: TRBJ2-1
cdr3_nt: TGTGCCAGCAGCGGCCAACGGTGGAATGAGCAGTTCTTC
cdr3_aa: CASSGQRWNEQFF

clone_size: -
d_call: TRBD1
v_call: TRBV5-5
j_call: TRBJ2-1
cdr3_nt: TGTGCCAGCAGCTTGGGACAGGGGGATTTCTCCTACAATGAGCAGTTCTTC
cdr3_aa: CASSLGQGDFSYNEQFF

clone_size: -
d_call: TRBD2
v_call: TRBV9
j_call: TRBJ2-5
cdr3_nt: TGTGCCAGCAGCGTAGGGCGGGGGGAAAGGGAGACCCAGTACTTC
cdr3_aa: CASSVGRGERETQYF

clone_size: few
d_call: TRBD1
v_call: TRBV6-2/TRBV6-3
j_call: TRBJ1-5
cdr3_nt: TGTGCCAGCAGTTCCGGCGGGACAGGGGAGGTTCCCCAGCATTTT
cdr3_aa: CASSSGGTGEVPQHF

clone_size: -
d_call: -
v_call: TRBV20-1
j_call: TRBJ2-5
cdr3_nt: TGCAGTGCTAGTCGCCCTGGTCTAAGCCAAGAGACCCAGTACTTC
cdr3_aa: CSASRPGLSQETQYF

clone_size: few
d_call: TRBD1
v_call: TRBV5-1
j_call: TRBJ2-1
cdr3_nt: TGCGCCAGCAGCTTGGCCACAGGGGCCTTATACAATGAGCAGTTCTTC
cdr3_aa: CASSLATGALYNEQFF

clone_size: few
d_call: TRBD2
v_call: TRBV10-3
j_call: TRBJ2-3
cdr3_nt: TGTGCCATCAGCAGCGGGGGGAGCACAGATACGCAGTATTTT
cdr3_aa: CAISSGGSTDTQYF

clone_size: -
d_call: -
v_call: TRBV20-1
j_call: TRBJ2-7
cdr3_nt: TGCAGTGCTTCTGGACTCCAAAGCTCCTACGAGCAGTACTTC
cdr3_aa: CSASGLQSSYEQYF